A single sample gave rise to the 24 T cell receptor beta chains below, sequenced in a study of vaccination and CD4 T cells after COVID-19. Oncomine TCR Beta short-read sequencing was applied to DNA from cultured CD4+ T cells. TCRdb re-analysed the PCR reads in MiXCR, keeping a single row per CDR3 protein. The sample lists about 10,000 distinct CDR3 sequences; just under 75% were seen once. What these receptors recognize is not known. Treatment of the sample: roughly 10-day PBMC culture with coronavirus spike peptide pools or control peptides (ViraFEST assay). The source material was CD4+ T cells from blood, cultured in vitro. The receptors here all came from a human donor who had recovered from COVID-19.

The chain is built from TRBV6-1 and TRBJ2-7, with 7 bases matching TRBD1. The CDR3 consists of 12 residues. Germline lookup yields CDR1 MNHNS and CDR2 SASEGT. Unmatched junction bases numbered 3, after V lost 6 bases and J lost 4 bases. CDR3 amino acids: CASSPQGYEQYF. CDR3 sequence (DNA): TGTGCCAGCAGCCCACAGGGGTACGAGCAGTACTTC.

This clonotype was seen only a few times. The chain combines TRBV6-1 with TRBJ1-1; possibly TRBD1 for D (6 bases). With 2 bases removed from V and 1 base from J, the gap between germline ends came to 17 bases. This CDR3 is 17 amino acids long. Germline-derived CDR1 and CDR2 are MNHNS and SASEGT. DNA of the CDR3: TGTGCCAGCAGTGAACCGTGGAACCCCAGGGGGAACACTGAAGCTTTCTTT. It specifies CASSEPWNPRGNTEAFF.

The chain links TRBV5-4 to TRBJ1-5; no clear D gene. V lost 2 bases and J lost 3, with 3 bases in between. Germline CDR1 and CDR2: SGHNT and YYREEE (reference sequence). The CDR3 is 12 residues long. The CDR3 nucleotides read TGTGCCAGCAGCTTCACCAATCAGCCCCAGCATTTT. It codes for CASSFTNQPQHF.

CDR3 nucleotides: TGTGCCAGCAGCTTAGACCTAGCGGTCTACGAGCAGTACTTC. It yields the protein CASSLDLAVYEQYF. This sequence joins TRBV7-9 and TRBJ2-7; 7 nucleotides align to TRBD2. V gave up 1 base and J gave up 3 bases; unmatched junction bases: 3. Germline V gives CDR1 SEHNR, CDR2 FQNEAQ (reference sequence). The CDR3 is made up of 14 amino acids.

CDR3 sequence reads: CASSLTQGSAEQYF. In DNA, the CDR3 is TGTGCCAGCAGCTTAACGCAGGGCTCAGCCGAGCAGTACTTC. The chain joins TRBV7-3 to TRBJ2-7, with a possible D match to TRBD1 (5 bases). The CDR3 covers 14 residues. Trimming pared 0 bases from V and 6 bases from J, leaving 12 bases between. Germline-derived CDR1 and CDR2 are SGHTA and FQGTGA.

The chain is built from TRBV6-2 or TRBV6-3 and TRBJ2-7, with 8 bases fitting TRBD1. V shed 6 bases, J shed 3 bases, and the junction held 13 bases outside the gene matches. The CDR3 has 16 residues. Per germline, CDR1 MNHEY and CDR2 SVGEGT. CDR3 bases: TGTGCCAGCAGGCCTACCCGGACAGGGAGCAGCTACGAGCAGTACTTC. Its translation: CASRPTRTGSSYEQYF.

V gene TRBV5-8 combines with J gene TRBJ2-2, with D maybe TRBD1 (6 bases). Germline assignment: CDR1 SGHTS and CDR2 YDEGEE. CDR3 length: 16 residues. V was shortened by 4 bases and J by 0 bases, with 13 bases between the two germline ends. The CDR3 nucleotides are TGTGCCAGCAGCGCTGGACAGATTGCGAACACCGGGGAGCTGTTTTTT. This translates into CASSAGQIANTGELFF.

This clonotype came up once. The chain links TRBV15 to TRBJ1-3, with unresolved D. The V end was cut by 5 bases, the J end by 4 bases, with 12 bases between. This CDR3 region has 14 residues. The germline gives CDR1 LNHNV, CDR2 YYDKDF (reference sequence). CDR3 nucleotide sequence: TGTGCCACCAGCCCCCCCGGGTCCGGAAACACCATATATTTT. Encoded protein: CATSPPGSGNTIYF.

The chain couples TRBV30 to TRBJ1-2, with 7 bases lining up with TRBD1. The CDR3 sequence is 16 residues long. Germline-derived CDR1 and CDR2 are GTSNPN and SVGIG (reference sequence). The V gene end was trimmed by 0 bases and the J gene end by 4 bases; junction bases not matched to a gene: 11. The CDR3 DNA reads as TGTGCCTGGAGTGTGGGAGGAGGGGGCGCAAGCTATGGCTACACCTTC. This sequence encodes CAWSVGGGGASYGYTF.

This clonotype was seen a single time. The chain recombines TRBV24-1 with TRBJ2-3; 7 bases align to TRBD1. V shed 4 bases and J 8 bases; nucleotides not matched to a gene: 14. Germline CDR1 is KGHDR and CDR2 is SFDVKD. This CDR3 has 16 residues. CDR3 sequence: CATSEPRTGNSGTQYF. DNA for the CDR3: TGTGCCACCAGTGAACCCCGGACAGGCAATAGTGGTACGCAGTATTTT.

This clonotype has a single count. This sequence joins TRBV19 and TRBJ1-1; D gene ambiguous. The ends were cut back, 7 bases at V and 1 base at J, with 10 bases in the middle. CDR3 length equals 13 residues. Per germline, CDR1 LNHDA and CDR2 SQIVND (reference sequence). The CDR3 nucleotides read TGTGCCAGTATCCGGGCCTCGAACACTGAAGCTTTCTTT. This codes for CASIRASNTEAFF.

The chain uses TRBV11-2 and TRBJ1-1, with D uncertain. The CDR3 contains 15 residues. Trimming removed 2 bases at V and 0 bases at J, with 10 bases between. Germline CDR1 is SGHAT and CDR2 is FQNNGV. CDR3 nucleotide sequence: TGTGCCAGCAGCTTAAGTCCCGTCATGAACACTGAAGCTTTCTTT. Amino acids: CASSLSPVMNTEAFF.

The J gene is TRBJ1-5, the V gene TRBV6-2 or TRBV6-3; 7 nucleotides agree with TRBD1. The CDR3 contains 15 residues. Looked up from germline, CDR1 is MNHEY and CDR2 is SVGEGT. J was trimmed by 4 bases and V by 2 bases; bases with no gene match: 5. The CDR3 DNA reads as TGTGCCAGCAGTTACGCCCCGGGACAGAATCAGCCCCAGCATTTT. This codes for CASSYAPGQNQPQHF.

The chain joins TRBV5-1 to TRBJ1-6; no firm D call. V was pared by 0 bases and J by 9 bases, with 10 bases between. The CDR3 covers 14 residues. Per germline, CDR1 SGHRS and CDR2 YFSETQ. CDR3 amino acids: CASSLGEIASPLHF. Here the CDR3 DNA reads TGCGCCAGCAGCTTGGGGGAAATTGCTTCACCCCTCCACTTT.

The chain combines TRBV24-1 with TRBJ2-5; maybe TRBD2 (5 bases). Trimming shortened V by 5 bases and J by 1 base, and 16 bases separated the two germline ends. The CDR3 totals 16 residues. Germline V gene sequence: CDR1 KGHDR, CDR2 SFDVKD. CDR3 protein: CATSAHGVQIQETQYF. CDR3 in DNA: TGTGCCACCAGTGCCCACGGGGTGCAGATCCAAGAGACCCAGTACTTC.

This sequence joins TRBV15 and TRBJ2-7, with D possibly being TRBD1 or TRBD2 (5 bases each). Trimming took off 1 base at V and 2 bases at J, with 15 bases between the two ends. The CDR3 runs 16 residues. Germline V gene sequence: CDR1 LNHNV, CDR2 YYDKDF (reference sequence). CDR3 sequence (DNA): TGTGCCACCAGCAGAGTGGGGACGGGCGGCACCTACGAGCAGTACTTC. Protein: CATSRVGTGGTYEQYF.

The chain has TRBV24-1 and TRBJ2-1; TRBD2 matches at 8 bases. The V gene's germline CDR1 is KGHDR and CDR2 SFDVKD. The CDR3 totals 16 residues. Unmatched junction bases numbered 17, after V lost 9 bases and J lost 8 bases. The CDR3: CATADLGAGEAHEQFF. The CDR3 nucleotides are TGTGCCACCGCCGACCTGGGAGCGGGAGAGGCCCATGAGCAGTTCTTC.

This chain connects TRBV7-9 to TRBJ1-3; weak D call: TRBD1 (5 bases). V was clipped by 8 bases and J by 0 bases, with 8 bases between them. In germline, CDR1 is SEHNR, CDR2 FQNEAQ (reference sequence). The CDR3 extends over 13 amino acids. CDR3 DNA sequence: TGTGCCAGCCCAGGGAGCTCTGGAAACACCATATATTTT. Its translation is CASPGSSGNTIYF.

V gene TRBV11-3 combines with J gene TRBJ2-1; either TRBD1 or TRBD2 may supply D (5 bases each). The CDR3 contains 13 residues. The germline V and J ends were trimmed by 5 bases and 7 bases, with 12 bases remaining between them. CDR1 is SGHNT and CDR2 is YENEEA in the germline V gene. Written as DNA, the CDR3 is TGTGCCAGCAGCCGGGGACCCGGGAATGAGCAGTTCTTC. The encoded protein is CASSRGPGNEQFF.

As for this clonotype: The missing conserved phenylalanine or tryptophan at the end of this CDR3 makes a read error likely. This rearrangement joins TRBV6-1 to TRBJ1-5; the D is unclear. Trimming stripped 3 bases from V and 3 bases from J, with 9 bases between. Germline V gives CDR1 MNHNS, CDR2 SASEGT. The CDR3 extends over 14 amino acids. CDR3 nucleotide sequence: TGTGCCAGCAGTGATTACCGGCCCAATCAGCCCCAGCATTCT. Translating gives CASSDYRPNQPQHS.

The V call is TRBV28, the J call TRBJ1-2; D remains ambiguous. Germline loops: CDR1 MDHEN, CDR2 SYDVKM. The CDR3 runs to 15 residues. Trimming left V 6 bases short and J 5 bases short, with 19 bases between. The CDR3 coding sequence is TGTGCCAGCAGCCCGGCGAGTGGGGTAGCGTATGGCTACACCTTC. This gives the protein CASSPASGVAYGYTF.

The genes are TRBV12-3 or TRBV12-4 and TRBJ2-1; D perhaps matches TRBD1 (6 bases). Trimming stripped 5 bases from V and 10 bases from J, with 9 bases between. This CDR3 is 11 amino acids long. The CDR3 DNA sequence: TGTGCCAGCAGTGGCAGGGGAGAGCAGTTCTTC. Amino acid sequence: CASSGRGEQFF.

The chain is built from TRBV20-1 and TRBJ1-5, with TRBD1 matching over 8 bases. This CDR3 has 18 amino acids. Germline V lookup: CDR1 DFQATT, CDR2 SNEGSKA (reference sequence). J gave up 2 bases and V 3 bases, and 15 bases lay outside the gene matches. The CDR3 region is CSASWTGFRILGNQPQHF. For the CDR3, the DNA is TGCAGTGCTAGCTGGACAGGGTTTCGAATATTGGGCAATCAGCCCCAGCATTTT.

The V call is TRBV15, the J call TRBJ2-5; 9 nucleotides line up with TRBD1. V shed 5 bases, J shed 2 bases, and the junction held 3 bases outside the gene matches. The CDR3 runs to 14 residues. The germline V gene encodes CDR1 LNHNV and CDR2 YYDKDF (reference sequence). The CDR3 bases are TGTGCCACCAGCTCGACAGGGGGTCAAGAGACCCAGTACTTC. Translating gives CATSSTGGQETQYF.